This TCR beta chain stems from a study of CD8 T cells in Susac syndrome. Sequencing of TCR beta was performed on blood CD8+ T cells and on blood CD4+ T cells. Negative isolation was used for CD8+ and CD4+ T cells, and FACS enrichment was applied to TEMRA cells. This clonotype has just one count. CDR3 length: 15 amino acids. The germline gives CDR1 MNHEY, CDR2 SVGAGI. V dropped 1 base and J dropped 7; count of bases not matched to a gene: 6. cDNA came from approximately 0.5 to 1 ug RNA primed by random hexamers. Amplification of TCR beta CDR3 used immunoSEQ multiplex PCR across 54 Vbeta and 13 Jbeta. TCRdb used MiXCR to reprocess the immunoSEQ multiplex PCR reads, holding one entry per CDR3 protein. The sample carries some 200,000 distinct CDR3 sequences, more than 90% recorded once.

Sample: CD4+ T cells from PBMCs. This TCR was sampled from a human donor with Susac syndrome. The V and J genes are TRBV6-5 and TRBJ1-4; 7 bases align to TRBD1. CDR3 DNA: TGTGCCAGCAGTTACTTCCGGGACAGCAGTGAAAAACTGTTTTTT. This sequence encodes CASSYFRDSSEKLFF.